The 11 T cell receptor beta chains presented below share a single source sample, sequenced in a study of Ad26.COV2.S vaccination and SARS-CoV-2 variants. Assay used: immunoSEQ multiplex PCR; TCRdb lists only in-frame clones, some missing. Here the sample spans some 450,000 clones, 90% being singletons. Documented treatment: around 19 received Ad26.COV2.S at low or high dose, single or two shots; about 5 received placebo; per-sample allocation not given. Sampling took place 63 days after the first vaccine or placebo injection. The starting material was peripheral blood, obtained in a trial of Ad26.COV2.S vaccine versus placebo. The receptors shown here come from a person between 18 and 60 years old who received the Ad26.COV2.S COVID-19 vaccine or a placebo.

The V call is TRBV28, the J call TRBJ2-1; 8 bases line up with TRBD2. The CDR3 runs to 23 residues. The germline V gene encodes CDR1 MDHEN and CDR2 SYDVKM. V lost 4 bases to trimming and J lost 1 base; unmatched junction nucleotides: 27. As DNA, the CDR3 is TGTGCCAGCAGTTCTCCGCCAGCGGGAGCCAACTTTTACCCCGGCCCATCCTACAATGAGCAGTTCTTC. It yields the protein CASSSPPAGANFYPGPSYNEQFF.

The chain carries TRBV9 and TRBJ2-5; tentative D call: TRBD2 (6 bases). The CDR3 contains 14 residues. V was clipped by 3 bases and J by 2 bases, with 11 bases between them. Germline lookup yields CDR1 SGDLS and CDR2 YYNGEE. The CDR3 here is CASSEGLRQETQYF. CDR3 sequence (DNA): TGTGCCAGCAGCGAGGGACTTAGACAAGAGACCCAGTACTTC.

This chain uses TRBV30 with TRBJ2-1; possibly TRBD2 for D (5 bases). The V and J ends lost 2 bases and 0 bases respectively, with 14 bases between them. Per germline, CDR1 GTSNPN and CDR2 SVGIG (reference sequence). This CDR3 region has 16 residues. Written as DNA, the CDR3 is TGTGCCTGGAGTCCTCGGACTCAAAGCTCCTACAATGAGCAGTTCTTC. Protein: CAWSPRTQSSYNEQFF.

This rearrangement joins TRBV28 to TRBJ2-5; D remains unclear. CDR1 is MDHEN, CDR2 SYDVKM, per germline. V gave up 3 bases and J gave up 5 bases, with 19 bases separating them. The CDR3 covers 16 residues. CDR3 sequence (DNA): TGTGCCAGCAGTTTTTCCGGACCCACGAAATTCGAGACCCAGTACTTC. Amino acids: CASSFSGPTKFETQYF. The whole variable domain, filled in from reference TRBV28 and TRBJ2-5, reads DVKVTQSSRYLVKRTGEKVFLECVQDMDHENMFWYRQDPGLGLRLIYFSYDVKMKEKGDIPEGYSVSREKKERFSLILESASTNQTSMYLCASSFSGPTKFETQYFGPGTRLLVL.

The CDR3 coding sequence is TGCGCCAGCAGCTTAGGGCCGAGGGTGGAGACCCAGTACTTC. Translating it yields CASSLGPRVETQYF. The chain couples TRBV5-1 to TRBJ2-5, with a weak D call TRBD2 (5 bases). The germline CDR1 and CDR2 sequences are SGHRS and YFSETQ. The V end was cut by 2 bases, the J end by 5 bases, with 13 bases between. This CDR3 region has 14 residues.

V usage is TRBV2 and J usage is TRBJ2-1, with TRBD1 matching 7 bases. The CDR3 totals 14 residues. Germline V gene lookup returns CDR1 SNHLY and CDR2 FYNNEI. V was clipped by 4 bases and J by 11 bases; unmatched bases: 11. The chain's CDR3 is CASSVETGIQQQFF. CDR3 DNA sequence: TGTGCCAGCAGTGTTGAGACAGGGATCCAACAGCAGTTCTTC.

This chain links TRBV4-2 with TRBJ2-2, with 10 bases identical to TRBD2. From germline, CDR1 is LGHNA and CDR2 YNFKEQ. Unmatched junction bases numbered 11, after V lost 2 bases and J lost 5 bases. The CDR3 loop spans 18 amino acids. The chain's CDR3 is CASSQTRASGSGTGELFF. CDR3 DNA: TGTGCCAGCAGCCAAACTCGGGCTAGCGGGAGTGGGACCGGGGAGCTGTTTTTT.

This chain links TRBV18 with TRBJ1-4, with a tentative D call TRBD1 (6 bases). The CDR3 length is 14 residues. V shed 6 bases and J shed 7 bases, with 15 bases lying between them. Germline assignment: CDR1 KGHSH and CDR2 LQKENI. The CDR3 coding sequence is TGTGCCAGCTCCCTCGGGGGGCTGGGTGAAAAACTGTTTTTT. This codes for CASSLGGLGEKLFF.

In this sample, this clone turned up once. V and J are TRBV28 and TRBJ1-5; D not resolved. CDR1 is MDHEN and CDR2 is SYDVKM in the germline V gene. The CDR3 contains 14 residues. Trimming left V 6 bases short and J 6 bases short, with 15 bases between. The chain's CDR3 is CASRGSLGRQPQHF. CDR3 nucleotide sequence: TGTGCCAGCAGGGGGTCGTTAGGGCGTCAGCCCCAGCATTTT.

Concerning this clone itself: Other nucleotide sequences in the sample specify the same CDR3. The chain has TRBV7-2 and TRBJ2-5; D not resolved. The CDR3 is 13 residues long. Germline CDR1 SGHTA, CDR2 FQGNSA. Trimming removed 1 base from V and 4 bases from J, with 7 bases in between. Written as DNA, the CDR3 is TGTGCCAGCAGCTTAGGCGGACCAGAGACCCAGTACTTC. Translation gives CASSLGGPETQYF. The complete variable domain, with remaining parts taken from reference TRBV7-2 and TRBJ2-5, reads GAGVSQSPSNKVTEKGKDVELRCDPISGHTALYWYRQSLGQGLEFLIYFQGNSAPDKSGLPSDRFSAERTGGSVSTLTIQRTQQEDSAVYLCASSLGGPETQYFGPGTRLLVL.

This chain connects TRBV6-1 to TRBJ2-2; a possible D gene is TRBD2 (6 bases). CDR1 MNHNS and CDR2 SASEGT come from the germline V gene. The CDR3 is made up of 17 amino acids. Trimming removed 2 bases at V and 3 bases at J, with 16 bases between. The DNA of the CDR3 is TGTGCCAGCAGTGAAACATATGGAGGGAGCGACACCGGGGAGCTGTTTTTT. Amino acids: CASSETYGGSDTGELFF.